This TCR beta chain was recovered during a study of T-cell reconstitution after alpha-beta-depleted transplantation in children. J gave up 1 base and V 0 bases, and 4 bases lay outside the gene matches. The germline gives CDR1 SGHRS, CDR2 YFSETQ. The CDR3 runs to 16 residues. Library preparation (for TCRbeta) was performed with unique molecular identifiers. TCRdb fed the PCR reads into MiXCR, producing one record per CDR3 protein. The sample includes some 220,000 distinct CDR3 sequences, 8% to 10% of them seen just once. The TCR originated in a human donor who donated a stem cell graft to a child with acute lymphoblastic leukemia. The starting material was PBMCs from the stem cell graft donor, obtained from the stem cell graft. The chain links TRBV5-1 to TRBJ2-1; 7 bases agree with TRBD2. The CDR3 DNA reads as TGCGCCAGCAGCTTGGATGCGGGGGATTCCTACAATGAGCAGTTCTTC. The encoded protein is CASSLDAGDSYNEQFF.